This T cell receptor (beta chain) was obtained from a study of cytomegalovirus exposure and HLA in healthy donors. V was cut by 1 base and J by 4 bases, with 10 bases left in between. The CDR3 runs 14 residues. In germline, CDR1 is KGHSH, CDR2 LQKENI. This PCR relied on a set of 60 Vbeta primers and 13 Jbeta primers. Assay used: immunoSEQ multiplex PCR; TCRdb lists only in-frame clones, some missing. The sample yields some 56,000 clones, roughly 80% seen once. The sample was PBMCs. The chain is built from TRBV18 and TRBJ1-1; a possible D gene is TRBD1 (5 bases). This TCR came from a woman aged 40 to 50 in good health and CMV-seronegative. The CDR3 spells CASSPQTESTEAFF. The DNA of the CDR3 is TGTGCCAGCTCACCACAGACAGAGAGCACTGAAGCTTTCTTT.